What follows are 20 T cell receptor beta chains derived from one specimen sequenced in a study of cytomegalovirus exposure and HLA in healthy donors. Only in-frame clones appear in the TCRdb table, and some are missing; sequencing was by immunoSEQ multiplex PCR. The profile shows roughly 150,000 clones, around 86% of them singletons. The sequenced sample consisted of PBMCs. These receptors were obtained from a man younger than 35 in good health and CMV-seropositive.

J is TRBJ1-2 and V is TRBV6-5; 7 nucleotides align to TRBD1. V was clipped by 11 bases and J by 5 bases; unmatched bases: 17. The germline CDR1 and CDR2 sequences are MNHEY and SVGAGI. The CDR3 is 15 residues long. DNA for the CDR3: TGTGCCGTTGCGGACAGGCCCTTCCCGCCTTATGGCTACACCTTC. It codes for CAVADRPFPPYGYTF.

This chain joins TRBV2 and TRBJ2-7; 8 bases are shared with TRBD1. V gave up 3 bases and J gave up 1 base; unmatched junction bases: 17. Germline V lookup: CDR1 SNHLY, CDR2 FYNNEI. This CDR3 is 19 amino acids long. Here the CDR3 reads CASSDANPDRGMGSYEQYF. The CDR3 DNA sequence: TGTGCCAGCAGTGATGCCAACCCCGACAGGGGAATGGGTTCCTACGAGCAGTACTTC.

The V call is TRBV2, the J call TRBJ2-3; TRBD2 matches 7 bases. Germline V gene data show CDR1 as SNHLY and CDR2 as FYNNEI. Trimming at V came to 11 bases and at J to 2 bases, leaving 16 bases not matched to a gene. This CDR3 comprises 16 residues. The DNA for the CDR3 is TGTGCCTTAGGTCGGGGAGGGCCCCAACCCACAGATACGCAGTATTTT. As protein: CALGRGGPQPTDTQYF.

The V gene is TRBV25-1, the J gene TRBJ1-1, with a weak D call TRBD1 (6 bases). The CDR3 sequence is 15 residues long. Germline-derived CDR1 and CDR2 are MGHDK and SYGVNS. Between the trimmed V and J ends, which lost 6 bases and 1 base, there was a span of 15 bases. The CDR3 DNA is TGTGCCAGCAGAACAACAGGGATTAAGAACACTGAAGCTTTCTTT. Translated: CASRTTGIKNTEAFF.

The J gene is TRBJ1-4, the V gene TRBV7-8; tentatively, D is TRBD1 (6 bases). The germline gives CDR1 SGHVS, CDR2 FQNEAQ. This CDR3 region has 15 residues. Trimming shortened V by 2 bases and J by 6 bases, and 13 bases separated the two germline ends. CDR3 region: CASSLIGEGDEKLFF. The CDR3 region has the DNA TGTGCCAGCAGCTTAATCGGAGAGGGGGATGAAAAACTGTTTTTT.

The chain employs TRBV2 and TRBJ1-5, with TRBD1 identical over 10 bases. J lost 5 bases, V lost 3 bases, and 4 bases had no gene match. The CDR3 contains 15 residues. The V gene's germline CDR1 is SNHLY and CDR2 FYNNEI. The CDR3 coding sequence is TGTGCCAGCAGTGAGACAGGGGGCCGGGATCAGCCCCAGCATTTT. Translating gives CASSETGGRDQPQHF.

The CDR3 sequence: CASSYGVQETQYF. CDR3 sequence (DNA): TGTGCCAGCAGTTACGGAGTTCAAGAGACCCAGTACTTC. The rearrangement links TRBV6-6 to TRBJ2-5, with unresolved D. The CDR3 is made up of 13 amino acids. Trimming took off 2 bases at V and 2 bases at J, with 6 bases between the two ends. Germline V lookup: CDR1 MNHNY, CDR2 SVGAGI (reference sequence).

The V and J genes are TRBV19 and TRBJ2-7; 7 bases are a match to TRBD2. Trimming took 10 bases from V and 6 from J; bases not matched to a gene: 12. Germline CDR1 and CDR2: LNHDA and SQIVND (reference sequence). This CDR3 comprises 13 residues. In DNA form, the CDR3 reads TGTGCCACTCAGGCTAGCGGAATGGGCGAGCAGTACTTC. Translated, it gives CATQASGMGEQYF.

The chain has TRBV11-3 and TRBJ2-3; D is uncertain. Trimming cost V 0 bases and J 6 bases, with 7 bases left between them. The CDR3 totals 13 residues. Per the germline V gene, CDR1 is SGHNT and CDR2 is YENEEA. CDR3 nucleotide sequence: TGTGCCAGCAGCTTAGATCTTCAGGATACGCAGTATTTT. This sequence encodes CASSLDLQDTQYF.

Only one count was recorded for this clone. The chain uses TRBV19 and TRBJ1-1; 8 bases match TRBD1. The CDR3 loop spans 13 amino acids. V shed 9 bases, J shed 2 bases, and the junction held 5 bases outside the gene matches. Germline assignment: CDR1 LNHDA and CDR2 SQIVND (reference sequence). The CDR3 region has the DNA TGTGCCAGCGTCGGACAGGGAAACACTGAAGCTTTCTTT. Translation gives CASVGQGNTEAFF.

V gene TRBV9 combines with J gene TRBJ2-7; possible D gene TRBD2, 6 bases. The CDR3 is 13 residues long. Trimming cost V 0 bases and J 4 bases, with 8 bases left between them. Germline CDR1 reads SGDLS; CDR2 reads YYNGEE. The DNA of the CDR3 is TGTGCCAGCAGCGTAGTGGAGGGTTACGAGCAGTACTTC. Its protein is CASSVVEGYEQYF. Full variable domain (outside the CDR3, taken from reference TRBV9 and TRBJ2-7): DSGVTQTPKHLITATGQRVTLRCSPRSGDLSVYWYQQSLDQGLQFLIQYYNGEERAKGNILERFSAQQFPDLHSELNLSSLELGDSALYFCASSVVEGYEQYFGPGTRLTVT.

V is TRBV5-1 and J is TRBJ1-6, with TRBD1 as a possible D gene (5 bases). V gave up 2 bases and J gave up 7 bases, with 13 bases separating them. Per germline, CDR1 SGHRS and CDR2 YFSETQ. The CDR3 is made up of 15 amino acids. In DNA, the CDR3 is TGCGCCAGCAGCTTCCTGGGAGGGGAGAATTCACCCCTCCACTTT. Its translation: CASSFLGGENSPLHF.

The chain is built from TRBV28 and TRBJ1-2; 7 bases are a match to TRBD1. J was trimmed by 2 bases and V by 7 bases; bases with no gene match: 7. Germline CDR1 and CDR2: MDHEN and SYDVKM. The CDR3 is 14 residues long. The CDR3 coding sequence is TGTGCCAGCACCTGGACAGGACCCAACTATGGCTACACCTTC. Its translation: CASTWTGPNYGYTF.

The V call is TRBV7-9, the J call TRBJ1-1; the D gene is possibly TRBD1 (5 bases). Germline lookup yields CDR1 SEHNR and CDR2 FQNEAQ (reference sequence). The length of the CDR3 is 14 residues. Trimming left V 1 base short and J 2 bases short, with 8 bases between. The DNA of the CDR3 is TGTGCCAGCAGCTTAGGACAGCGAAACACTGAAGCTTTCTTT. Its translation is CASSLGQRNTEAFF.

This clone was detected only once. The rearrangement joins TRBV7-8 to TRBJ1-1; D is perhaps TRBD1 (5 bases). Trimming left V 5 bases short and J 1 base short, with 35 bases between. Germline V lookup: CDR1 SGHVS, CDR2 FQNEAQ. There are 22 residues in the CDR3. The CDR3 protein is CASSPTWARVHPIKFWNTEAFF. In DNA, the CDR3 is TGTGCCAGCAGCCCTACCTGGGCCAGGGTCCATCCCATCAAATTTTGGAACACTGAAGCTTTCTTT. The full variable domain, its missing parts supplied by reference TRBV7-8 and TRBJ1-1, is GAGVSQSPRYKVAKRGQDVALRCDPISGHVSLFWYQQALGQGPEFLTYFQNEAQLDKSGLPSDRFFAERPEGSVSTLKIQRTQQEDSAVYLCASSPTWARVHPIKFWNTEAFFGQGTRLTVV.

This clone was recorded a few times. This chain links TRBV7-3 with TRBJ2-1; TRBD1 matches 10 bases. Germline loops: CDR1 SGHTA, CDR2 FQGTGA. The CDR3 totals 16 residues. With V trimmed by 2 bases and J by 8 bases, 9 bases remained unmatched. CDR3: CASSLLRQGAVYEQFF. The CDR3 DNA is TGTGCCAGCAGCTTACTGCGACAGGGGGCTGTATATGAGCAGTTCTTC.

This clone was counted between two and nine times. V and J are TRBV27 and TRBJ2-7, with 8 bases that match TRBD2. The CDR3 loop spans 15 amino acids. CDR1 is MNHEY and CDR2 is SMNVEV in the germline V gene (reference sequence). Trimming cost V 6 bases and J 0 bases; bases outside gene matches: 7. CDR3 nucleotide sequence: TGTGCCAGCAGGTTGGGAACTAGCGGCTCCTACGAGCAGTACTTC. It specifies CASRLGTSGSYEQYF.

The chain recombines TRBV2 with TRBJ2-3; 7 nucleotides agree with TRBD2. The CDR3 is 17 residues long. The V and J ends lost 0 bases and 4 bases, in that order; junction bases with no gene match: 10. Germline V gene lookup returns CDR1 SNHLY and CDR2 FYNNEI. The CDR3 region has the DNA TGTGCCAGCAGTGAAGCGCTTGGCGCTAGCGGAGCAGATACGCAGTATTTT. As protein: CASSEALGASGADTQYF. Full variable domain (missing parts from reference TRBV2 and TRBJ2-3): EPEVTQTPSHQVTQMGQEVILRCVPISNHLYFYWYRQILGQKVEFLVSFYNNEISEKSEIFDDQFSVERPDGSNFTLKIRSTKLEDSAMYFCASSEALGASGADTQYFGPGTRLTVL.

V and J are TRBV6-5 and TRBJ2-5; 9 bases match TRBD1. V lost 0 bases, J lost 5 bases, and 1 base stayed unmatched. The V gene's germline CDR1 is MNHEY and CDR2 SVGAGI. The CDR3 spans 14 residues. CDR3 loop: CASSYSGTGETQYF. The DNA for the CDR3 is TGTGCCAGCAGTTACTCCGGGACAGGGGAGACCCAGTACTTC.

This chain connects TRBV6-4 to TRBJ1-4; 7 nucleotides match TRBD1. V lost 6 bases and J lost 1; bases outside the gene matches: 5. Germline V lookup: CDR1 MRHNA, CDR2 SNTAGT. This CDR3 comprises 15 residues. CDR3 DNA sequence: TGTGCCAGCAGCCCAGGGGGTGGAACTAATGAAAAACTGTTTTTT. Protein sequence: CASSPGGGTNEKLFF.